What follows describes a single T cell receptor (beta chain). Its target is not known. The data were obtained in a study of T cell repertoires in cytomegalovirus infection. Study summary: Selected CMV epitopes included recently identified HLA-C-restricted ones as well as well-studied HLA-B-restricted ones. Both CMV infection and a matching HLA type were indicated by public TCR beta signatures.

TCRdb re-called the reads through MiXCR, storing one row per CDR3 protein. Among roughly 700,000 distinct CDR3 sequences listed, around 30% were seen once. The CDR3 runs 13 residues. CDR1 and CDR2 from the germline V gene are MNHEY and SMNVEV (reference sequence). This chain connects TRBV27 to TRBJ2-4, with no clear D. The receptor was isolated from a human donor in good health (CMV status not recorded). Some clones in this sample may be carry-over from other donors' samples. The sequencing used cultured PBMCs, collected from culture after CMV antigen stimulation. The CDR3 DNA reads TGTGACCTGCCCCCAGGAGACAAAAACATTCAGTACTTC. As protein: CDLPPGDKNIQYF.